This T cell receptor beta chain originates from a study of regulatory T cells in long-lasting Graves disease. Overall study context: Persistent Graves' disease meant over 5 years of antithyroid drugs with positive TSH receptor antibodies.

Time point reported: persistent/refractory GD, antithyroid drugs over 5 years with positive TRAb. Following extraction of RNA from PBMCs, that RNA was used to make the TCR library. An endocrinology department located in Xi'an, China, was where the patients came from. V dropped 0 bases and J dropped 10 bases, with 10 bases sitting between them. CDR1 is GTSNPN, CDR2 SVGIG, per germline (reference sequence). This CDR3 spans 13 amino acids. Note on this clonotype: Antigen specificity is unknown.

Whole-study results and caveats: Relative to new patients (under 1,000), persistent patients exhibited greater sharing of public clonotypes (around 2,700).

Arm-PCR of CDR3 regions and iRepertoire HTBI primers were the basis on which TCR beta libraries were built. TCRdb reanalysed the multiplex PCR reads using MiXCR and keeps one entry per CDR3 protein. The data contain 400,000 to 450,000 distinct CDR3 sequences, around a quarter of them singletons. J is TRBJ1-6 and V is TRBV30, with a tentative D call TRBD1 (6 bases). This TCR came from a female donor with Graves disease. The sequenced sample was peripheral blood mononuclear cells (PBMCs), obtained when the disease was refractory, from a patient treated with antithyroid drugs. The CDR3 protein is CAWSVVGASPLHF. The CDR3 DNA is TGTGCCTGGAGTGTAGTGGGGGCGTCACCCCTCCACTTT.